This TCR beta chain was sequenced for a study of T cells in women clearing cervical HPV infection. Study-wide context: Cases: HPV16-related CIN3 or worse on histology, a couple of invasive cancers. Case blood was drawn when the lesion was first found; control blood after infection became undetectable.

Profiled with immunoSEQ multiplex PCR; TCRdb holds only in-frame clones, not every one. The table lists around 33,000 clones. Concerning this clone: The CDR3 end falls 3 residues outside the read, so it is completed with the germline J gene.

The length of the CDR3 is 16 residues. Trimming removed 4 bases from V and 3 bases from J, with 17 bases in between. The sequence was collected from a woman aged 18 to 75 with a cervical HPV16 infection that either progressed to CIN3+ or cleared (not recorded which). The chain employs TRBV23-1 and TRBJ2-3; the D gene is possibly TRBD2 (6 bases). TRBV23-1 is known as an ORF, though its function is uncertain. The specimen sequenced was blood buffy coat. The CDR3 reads CASSLIPGLPTDTQYF. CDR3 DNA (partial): TGCGCCAGCAGTCTCATTCCGGGACTGCCGACAGATACG.